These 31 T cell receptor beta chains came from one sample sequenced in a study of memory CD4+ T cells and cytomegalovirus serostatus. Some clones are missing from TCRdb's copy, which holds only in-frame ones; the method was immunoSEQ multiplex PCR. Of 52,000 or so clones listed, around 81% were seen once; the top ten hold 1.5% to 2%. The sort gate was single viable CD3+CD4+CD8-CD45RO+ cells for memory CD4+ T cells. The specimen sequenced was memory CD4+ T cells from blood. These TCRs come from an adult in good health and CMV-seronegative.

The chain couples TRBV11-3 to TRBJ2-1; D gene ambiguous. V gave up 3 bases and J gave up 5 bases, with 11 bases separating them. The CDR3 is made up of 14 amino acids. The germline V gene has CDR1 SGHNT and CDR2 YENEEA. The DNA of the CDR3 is TGTGCCAGCAGCTTCGGACCACTCGACAATGAGCAGTTCTTC. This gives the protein CASSFGPLDNEQFF.

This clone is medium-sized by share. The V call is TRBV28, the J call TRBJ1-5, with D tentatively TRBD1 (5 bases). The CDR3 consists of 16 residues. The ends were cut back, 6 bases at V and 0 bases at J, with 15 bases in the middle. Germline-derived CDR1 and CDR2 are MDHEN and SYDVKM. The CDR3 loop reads CASSVAGKDSNQPQHF. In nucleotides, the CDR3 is TGTGCCAGCAGCGTGGCAGGGAAAGATAGCAATCAGCCCCAGCATTTT.

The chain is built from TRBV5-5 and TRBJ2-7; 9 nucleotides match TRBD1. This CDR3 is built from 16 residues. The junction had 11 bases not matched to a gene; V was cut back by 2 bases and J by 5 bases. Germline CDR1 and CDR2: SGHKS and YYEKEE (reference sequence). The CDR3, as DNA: TGTGCCAGCAGCTTAGGGACAGGGTCGTCTTCCCACGAGCAGTACTTC. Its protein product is CASSLGTGSSSHEQYF.

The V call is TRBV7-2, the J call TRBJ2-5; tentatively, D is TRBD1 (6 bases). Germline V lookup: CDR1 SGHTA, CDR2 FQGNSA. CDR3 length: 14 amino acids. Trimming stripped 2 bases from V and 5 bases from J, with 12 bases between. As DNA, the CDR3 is TGTGCCAGCAGCTTAATTGGGGGCGCGGAGACCCAGTACTTC. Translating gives CASSLIGGAETQYF.

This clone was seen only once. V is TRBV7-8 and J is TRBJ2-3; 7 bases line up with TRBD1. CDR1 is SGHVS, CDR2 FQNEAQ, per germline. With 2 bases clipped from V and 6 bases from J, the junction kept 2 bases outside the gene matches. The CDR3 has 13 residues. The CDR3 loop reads CASSLTGADTQYF. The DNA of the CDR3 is TGTGCCAGCAGCTTAACAGGGGCGGATACGCAGTATTTT.

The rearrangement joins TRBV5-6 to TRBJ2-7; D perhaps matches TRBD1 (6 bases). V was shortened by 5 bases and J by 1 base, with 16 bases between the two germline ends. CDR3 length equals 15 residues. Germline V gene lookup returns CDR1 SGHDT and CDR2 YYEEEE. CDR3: CASRSSPGQSYEQYF. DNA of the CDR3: TGTGCCAGCAGATCCAGCCCGGGACAATCCTACGAGCAGTACTTC.

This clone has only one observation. The CDR3 bases are TGTGCCAGCAGTACTGGACAGGGGCAAGAGACCCAGTACTTC. Protein sequence: CASSTGQGQETQYF. The V and J genes are TRBV28 and TRBJ2-5, with 9 positions matching TRBD1. The CDR3 runs to 14 residues. Looked up from germline, CDR1 is MDHEN and CDR2 is SYDVKM. Trimming cost V 5 bases and J 2 bases; bases outside gene matches: 3.

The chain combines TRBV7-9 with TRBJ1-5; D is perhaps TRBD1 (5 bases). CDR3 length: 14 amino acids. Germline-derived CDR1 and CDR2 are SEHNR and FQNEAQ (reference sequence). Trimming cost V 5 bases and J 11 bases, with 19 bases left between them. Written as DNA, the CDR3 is TGTGCCAGCAGCCAGGCGCGGGGCTCGTGGGCCCAGCATTTT. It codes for CASSQARGSWAQHF. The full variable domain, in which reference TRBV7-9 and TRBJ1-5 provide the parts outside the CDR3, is DTGVSQNPRHKITKRGQNVTFRCDPISEHNRLYWYRQTLGQGPEFLTYFQNEAQLEKSRLLSDRFSAERPKGSFSTLEIQRTEQGDSAMYLCASSQARGSWAQHFGDGTRLSIL.

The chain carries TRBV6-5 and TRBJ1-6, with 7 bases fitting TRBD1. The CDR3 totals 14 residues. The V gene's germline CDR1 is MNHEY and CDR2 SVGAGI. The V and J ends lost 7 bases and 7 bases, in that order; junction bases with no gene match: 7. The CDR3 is CASNRQGLNSPLHF. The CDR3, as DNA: TGTGCCAGCAATCGACAGGGACTCAATTCACCCCTCCACTTT.

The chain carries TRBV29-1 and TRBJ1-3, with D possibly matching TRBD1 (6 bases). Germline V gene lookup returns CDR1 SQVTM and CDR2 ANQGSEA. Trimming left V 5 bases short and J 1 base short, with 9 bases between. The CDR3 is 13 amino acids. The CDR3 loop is CSVQQGSGNTIYF. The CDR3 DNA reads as TGCAGCGTTCAACAGGGATCTGGAAACACCATATATTTT.

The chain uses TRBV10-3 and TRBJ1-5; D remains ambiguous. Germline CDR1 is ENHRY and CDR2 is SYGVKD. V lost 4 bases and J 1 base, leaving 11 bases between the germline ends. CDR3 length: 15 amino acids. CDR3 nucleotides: TGTGCCATCAGTGCGGGAGTGGCAAGCAATCAGCCCCAGCATTTT. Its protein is CAISAGVASNQPQHF.

DNA of the CDR3: TGTGCCAGCAGCTTAGCGCGACCCAAGGACTTCTTCTTC. It translates to CASSLARPKDFFF. The rearrangement links TRBV7-2 to TRBJ2-1; possible D gene TRBD2, 5 bases. Deletions cut 0 bases from V and 16 bases from J, with 16 bases between. The CDR3 has 13 amino acids. Germline V gives CDR1 SGHTA, CDR2 FQGNSA.

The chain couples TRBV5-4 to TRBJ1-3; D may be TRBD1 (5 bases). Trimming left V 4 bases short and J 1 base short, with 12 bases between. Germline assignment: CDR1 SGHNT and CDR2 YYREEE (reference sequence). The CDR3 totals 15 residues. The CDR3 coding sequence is TGTGCCAGCAGCAAACCCACAGGTTCTGGAAACACCATATATTTT. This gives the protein CASSKPTGSGNTIYF. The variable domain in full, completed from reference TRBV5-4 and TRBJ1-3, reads ETGVTQSPTHLIKTRGQQVTLRCSSQSGHNTVSWYQQALGQGPQFIFQYYREEENGRGNFPPRFSGLQFPNYSSELNVNALELDDSALYLCASSKPTGSGNTIYFGEGSWLTVV.

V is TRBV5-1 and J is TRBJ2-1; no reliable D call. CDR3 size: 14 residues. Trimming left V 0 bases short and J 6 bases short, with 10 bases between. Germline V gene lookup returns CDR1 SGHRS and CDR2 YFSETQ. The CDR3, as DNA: TGCGCCAGCAGCTTGGGCGGCAAAACCAATGAGCAGTTCTTC. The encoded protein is CASSLGGKTNEQFF.

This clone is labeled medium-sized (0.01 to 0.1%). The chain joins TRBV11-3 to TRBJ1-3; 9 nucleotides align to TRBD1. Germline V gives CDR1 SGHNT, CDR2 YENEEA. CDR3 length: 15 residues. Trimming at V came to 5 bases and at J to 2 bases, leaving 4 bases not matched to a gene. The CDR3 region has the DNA TGTGCCAGCAGCCCGGGACAGGGACCTGGAAACACCATATATTTT. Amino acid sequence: CASSPGQGPGNTIYF.

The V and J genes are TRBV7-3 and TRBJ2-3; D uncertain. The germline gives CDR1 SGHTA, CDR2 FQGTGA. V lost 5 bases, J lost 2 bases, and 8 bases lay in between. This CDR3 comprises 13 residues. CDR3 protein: CASSPQNTDTQYF. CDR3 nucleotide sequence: TGTGCCAGCAGCCCGCAGAACACAGATACGCAGTATTTT.

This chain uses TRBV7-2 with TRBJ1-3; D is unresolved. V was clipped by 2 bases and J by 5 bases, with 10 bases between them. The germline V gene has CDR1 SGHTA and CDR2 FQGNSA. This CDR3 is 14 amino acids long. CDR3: CASSLSGERNTIYF. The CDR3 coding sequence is TGTGCCAGCAGCTTAAGCGGGGAGCGAAACACCATATATTTT.

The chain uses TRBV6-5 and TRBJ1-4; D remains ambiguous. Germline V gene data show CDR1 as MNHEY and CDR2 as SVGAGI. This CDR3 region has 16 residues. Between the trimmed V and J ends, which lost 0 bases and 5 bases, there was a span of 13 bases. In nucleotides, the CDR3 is TGTGCCAGCAGTTACTCACGGAGGGCCTTGAATGAAAAACTGTTTTTT. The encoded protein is CASSYSRRALNEKLFF.

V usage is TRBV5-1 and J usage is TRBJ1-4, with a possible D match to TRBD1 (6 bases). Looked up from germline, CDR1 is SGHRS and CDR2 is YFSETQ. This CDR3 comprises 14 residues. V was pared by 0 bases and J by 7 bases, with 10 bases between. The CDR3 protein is CASSLEGVGEKLFF. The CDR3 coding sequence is TGCGCCAGCAGCTTGGAGGGGGTAGGTGAAAAACTGTTTTTT.

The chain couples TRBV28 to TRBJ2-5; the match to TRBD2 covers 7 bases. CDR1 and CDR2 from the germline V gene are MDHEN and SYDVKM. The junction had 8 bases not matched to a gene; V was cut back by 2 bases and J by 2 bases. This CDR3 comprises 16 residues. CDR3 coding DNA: TGTGCCAGCAGTTTACCGGGGCCAGCGGGGCAAGAGACCCAGTACTTC. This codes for CASSLPGPAGQETQYF.

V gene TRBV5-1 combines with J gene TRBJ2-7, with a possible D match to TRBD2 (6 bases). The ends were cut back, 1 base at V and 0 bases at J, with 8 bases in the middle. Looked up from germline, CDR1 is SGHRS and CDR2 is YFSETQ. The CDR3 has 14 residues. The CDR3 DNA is TGCGCCAGCAGCTTGCGGGGGTACTCCTACGAGCAGTACTTC. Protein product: CASSLRGYSYEQYF.

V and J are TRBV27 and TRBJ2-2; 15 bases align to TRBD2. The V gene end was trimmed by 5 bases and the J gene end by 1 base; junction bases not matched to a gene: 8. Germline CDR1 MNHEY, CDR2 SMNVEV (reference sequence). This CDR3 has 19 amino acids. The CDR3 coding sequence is TGTGCCAGCAGTGTGCTGGGACTAGCGGGGGGAGTGAACACCGGGGAGCTGTTTTTT. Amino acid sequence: CASSVLGLAGGVNTGELFF.

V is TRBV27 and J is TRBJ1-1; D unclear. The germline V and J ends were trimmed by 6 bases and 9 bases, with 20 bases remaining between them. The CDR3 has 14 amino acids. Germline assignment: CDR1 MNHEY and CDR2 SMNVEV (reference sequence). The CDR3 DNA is TGTGCCAGCAGACCTCATCAGAGCCCCCCAAAAGCTTTCTTT. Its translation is CASRPHQSPPKAFF.

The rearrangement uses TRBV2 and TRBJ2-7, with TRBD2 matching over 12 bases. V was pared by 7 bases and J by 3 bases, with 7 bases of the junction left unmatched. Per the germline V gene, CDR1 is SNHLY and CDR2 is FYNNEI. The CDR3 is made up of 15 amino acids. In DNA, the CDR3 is TGTGCCAGCATAAGAGGACTAGCGGGATTCTACGAGCAGTACTTC. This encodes CASIRGLAGFYEQYF.

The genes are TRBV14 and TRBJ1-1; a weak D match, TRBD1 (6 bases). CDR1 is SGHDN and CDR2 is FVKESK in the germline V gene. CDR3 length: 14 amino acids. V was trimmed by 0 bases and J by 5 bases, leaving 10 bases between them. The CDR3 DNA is TGTGCCAGCAGCCAAGAATTAAGGGGGACTGAAGCTTTCTTT. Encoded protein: CASSQELRGTEAFF.

CDR3 residues: CASSLERQGVGGYTF. The CDR3 nucleotides are TGTGCCAGCAGCTTAGAACGACAGGGGGTCGGTGGCTACACCTTC. The chain recombines TRBV7-2 with TRBJ1-2; 9 nucleotides align to TRBD1. Trimming removed 1 base from V and 7 bases from J; junction bases left unmatched: 7. Germline CDR1 is SGHTA and CDR2 is FQGNSA. This CDR3 is built from 15 residues.

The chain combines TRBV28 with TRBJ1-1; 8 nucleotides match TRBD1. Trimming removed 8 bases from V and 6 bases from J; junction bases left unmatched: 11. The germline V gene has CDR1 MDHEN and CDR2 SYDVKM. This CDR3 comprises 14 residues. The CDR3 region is CASGPGQGIPEAFF. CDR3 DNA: TGTGCCAGCGGCCCCGGACAGGGAATACCTGAAGCTTTCTTT.

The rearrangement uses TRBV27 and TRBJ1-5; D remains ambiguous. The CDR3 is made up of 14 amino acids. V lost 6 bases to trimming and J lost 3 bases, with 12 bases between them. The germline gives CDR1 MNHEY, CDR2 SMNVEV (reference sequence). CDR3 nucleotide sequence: TGTGCCAGCAGAGGGCCGGGTAACAATCAGCCCCAGCATTTT. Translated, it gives CASRGPGNNQPQHF.

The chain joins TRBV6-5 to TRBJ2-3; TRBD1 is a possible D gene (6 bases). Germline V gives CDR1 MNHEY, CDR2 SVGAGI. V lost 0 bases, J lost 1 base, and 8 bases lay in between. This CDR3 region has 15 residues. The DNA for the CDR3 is TGTGCCAGCAGTTACTCAGGGGGAGGCACAGATACGCAGTATTTT. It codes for CASSYSGGGTDTQYF.

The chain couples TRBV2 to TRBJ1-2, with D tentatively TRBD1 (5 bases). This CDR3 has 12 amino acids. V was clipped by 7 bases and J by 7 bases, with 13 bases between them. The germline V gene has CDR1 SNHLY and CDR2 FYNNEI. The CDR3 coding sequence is TGTGCCAGCACGGTAGGGGCTGGTGGCTACACCTTC. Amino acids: CASTVGAGGYTF.

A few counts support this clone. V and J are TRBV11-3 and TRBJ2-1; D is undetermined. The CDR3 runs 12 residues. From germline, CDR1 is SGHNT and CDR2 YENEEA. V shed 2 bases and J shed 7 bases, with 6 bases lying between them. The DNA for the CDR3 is TGTGCCAGCAGCTTAAACGTAAATGAGCAGTTCTTC. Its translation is CASSLNVNEQFF.